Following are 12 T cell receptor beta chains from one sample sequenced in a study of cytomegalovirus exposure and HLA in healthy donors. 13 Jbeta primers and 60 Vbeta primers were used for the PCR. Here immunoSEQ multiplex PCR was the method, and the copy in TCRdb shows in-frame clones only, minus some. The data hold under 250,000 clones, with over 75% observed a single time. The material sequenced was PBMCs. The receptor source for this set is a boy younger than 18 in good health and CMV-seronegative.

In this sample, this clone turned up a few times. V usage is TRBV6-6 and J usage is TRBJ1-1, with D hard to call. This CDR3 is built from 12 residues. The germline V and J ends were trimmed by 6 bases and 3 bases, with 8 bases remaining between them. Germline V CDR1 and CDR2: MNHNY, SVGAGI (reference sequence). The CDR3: CASSLTYTEAFF. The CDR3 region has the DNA TGTGCCAGCAGCCTAACCTACACTGAAGCTTTCTTT.

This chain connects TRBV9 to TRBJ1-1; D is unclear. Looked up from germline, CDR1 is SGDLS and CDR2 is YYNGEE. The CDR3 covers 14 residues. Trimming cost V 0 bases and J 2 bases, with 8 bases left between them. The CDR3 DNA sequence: TGTGCCAGCAGCGTAGTAGAACTTAACACTGAAGCTTTCTTT. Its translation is CASSVVELNTEAFF. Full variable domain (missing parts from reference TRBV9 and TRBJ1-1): DSGVTQTPKHLITATGQRVTLRCSPRSGDLSVYWYQQSLDQGLQFLIQYYNGEERAKGNILERFSAQQFPDLHSELNLSSLELGDSALYFCASSVVELNTEAFFGQGTRLTVV.

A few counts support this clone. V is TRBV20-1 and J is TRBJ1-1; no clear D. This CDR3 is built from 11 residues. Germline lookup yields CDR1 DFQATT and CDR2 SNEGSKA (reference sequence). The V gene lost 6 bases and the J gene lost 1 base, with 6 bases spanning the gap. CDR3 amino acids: CSAPRNTEAFF. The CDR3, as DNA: TGCAGTGCCCCCAGGAACACTGAAGCTTTCTTT.

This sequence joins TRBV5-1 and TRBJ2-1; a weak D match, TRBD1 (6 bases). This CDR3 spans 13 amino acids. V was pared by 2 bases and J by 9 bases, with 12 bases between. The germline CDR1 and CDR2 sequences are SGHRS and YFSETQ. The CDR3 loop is CASSLQGFGEQFF. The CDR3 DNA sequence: TGCGCCAGCAGCTTACAGGGATTCGGTGAGCAGTTCTTC.

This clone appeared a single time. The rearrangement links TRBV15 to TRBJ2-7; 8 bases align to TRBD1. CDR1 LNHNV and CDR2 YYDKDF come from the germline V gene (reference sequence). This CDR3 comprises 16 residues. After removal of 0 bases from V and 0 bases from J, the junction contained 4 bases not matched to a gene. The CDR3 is CATSRDRGTGSYEQYF. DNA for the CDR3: TGTGCCACCAGCAGAGATCGGGGGACAGGCTCCTACGAGCAGTACTTC.

This chain's CDR3 is CASSPPNRQGARGANVLTF. DNA for the CDR3: TGTGCCAGCTCACCACCTAATCGACAGGGGGCGCGCGGGGCCAACGTCCTGACTTTC. This sequence joins TRBV18 and TRBJ2-6; 10 nucleotides align to TRBD1. Looked up from germline, CDR1 is KGHSH and CDR2 is LQKENI. This CDR3 is built from 19 residues. Trimming cost V 0 bases and J 4 bases; bases outside gene matches: 9.

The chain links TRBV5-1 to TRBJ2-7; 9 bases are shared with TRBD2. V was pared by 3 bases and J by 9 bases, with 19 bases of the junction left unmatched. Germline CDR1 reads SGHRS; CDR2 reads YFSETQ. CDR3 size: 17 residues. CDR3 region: CASSYSGGSGSLQGQYF. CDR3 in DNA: TGCGCCAGCAGCTACTCGGGGGGTAGCGGGAGTCTCCAGGGGCAGTACTTC.

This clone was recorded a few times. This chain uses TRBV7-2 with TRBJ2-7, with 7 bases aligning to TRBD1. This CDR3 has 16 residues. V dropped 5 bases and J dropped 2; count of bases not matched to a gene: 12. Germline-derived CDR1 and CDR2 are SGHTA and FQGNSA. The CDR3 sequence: CASSPLPGQSAYEQYF. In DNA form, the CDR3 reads TGTGCCAGCAGCCCACTCCCGGGACAGAGCGCCTACGAGCAGTACTTC.

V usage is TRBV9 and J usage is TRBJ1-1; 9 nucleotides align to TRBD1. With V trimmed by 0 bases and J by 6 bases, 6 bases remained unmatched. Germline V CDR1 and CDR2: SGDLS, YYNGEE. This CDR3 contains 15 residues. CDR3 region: CASSVVGQGFPEAFF. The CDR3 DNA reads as TGTGCCAGCAGCGTAGTGGGACAGGGTTTCCCTGAAGCTTTCTTT.

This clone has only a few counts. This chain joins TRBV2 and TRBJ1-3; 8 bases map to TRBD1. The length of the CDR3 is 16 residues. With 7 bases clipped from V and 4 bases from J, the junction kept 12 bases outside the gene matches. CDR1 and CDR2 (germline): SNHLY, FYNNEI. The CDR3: CASNSQGAAPGNTIYF. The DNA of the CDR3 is TGTGCCAGCAACTCGCAGGGGGCAGCTCCAGGAAACACCATATATTTT.

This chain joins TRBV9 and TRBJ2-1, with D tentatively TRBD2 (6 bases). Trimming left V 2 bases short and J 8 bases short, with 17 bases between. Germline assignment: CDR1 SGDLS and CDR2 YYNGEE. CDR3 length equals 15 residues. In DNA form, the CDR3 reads TGTGCCAGCAGCGTGGGGGACTCTTCGCGCTATGAGCAGTTCTTC. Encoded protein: CASSVGDSSRYEQFF.

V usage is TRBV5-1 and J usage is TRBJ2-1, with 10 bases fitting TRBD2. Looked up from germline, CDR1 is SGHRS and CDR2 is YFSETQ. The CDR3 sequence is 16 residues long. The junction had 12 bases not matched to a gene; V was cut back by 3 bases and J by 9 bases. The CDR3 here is CASSWETSGHGREQFF. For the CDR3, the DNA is TGCGCCAGCAGCTGGGAGACTAGCGGGCATGGACGTGAGCAGTTCTTC.